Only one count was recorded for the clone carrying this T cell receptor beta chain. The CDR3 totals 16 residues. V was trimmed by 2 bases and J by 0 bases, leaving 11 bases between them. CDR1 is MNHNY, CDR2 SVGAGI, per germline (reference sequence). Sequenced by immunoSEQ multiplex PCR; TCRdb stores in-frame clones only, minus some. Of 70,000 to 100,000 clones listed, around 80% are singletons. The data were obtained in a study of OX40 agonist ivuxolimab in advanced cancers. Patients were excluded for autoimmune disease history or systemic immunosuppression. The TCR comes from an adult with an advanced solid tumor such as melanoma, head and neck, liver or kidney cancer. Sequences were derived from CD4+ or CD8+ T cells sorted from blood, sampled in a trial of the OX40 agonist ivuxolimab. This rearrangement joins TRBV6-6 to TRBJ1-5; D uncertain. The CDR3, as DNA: TGTGCCAGCAGTTACGAGGCACGATATAGCAATCAGCCCCAGCATTTT. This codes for CASSYEARYSNQPQHF.